This passage covers 21 T cell receptor beta chains from one sample sequenced in a study of prognosis after radiotherapy for stage I lung cancer. By two-round multiplex PCR, the TCR beta CDR3 was amplified from genomic DNA. Primers specific to each TRBV and TRBJ gene were used in first-round PCR. A single record per CDR3 protein comes from TCRdb applying MiXCR to the multiplex PCR reads. The repertoire has 38,000 or so distinct CDR3 sequences, roughly a quarter of them found once; the top ten carry approximately 26%. Sequenced material: PBMCs, taken before or after stereotactic body radiation therapy (not recorded which). These TCRs come from a donor older than 45 with non-small cell lung cancer.

This clonotype has at least ten counts. The chain combines TRBV6-1 with TRBJ1-5, with TRBD1 identical over 7 bases. With V trimmed by 5 bases and J by 4 bases, 8 bases remained unmatched. This CDR3 is built from 15 residues. The germline V gene has CDR1 MNHNS and CDR2 SASEGT. In DNA, the CDR3 is TGTGCCAGCAGTCGGGACAGATCAAGAAATCAGCCCCAGCATTTT. It encodes CASSRDRSRNQPQHF.

This clonotype was picked up many times. The chain is built from TRBV11-2 and TRBJ1-2, with 8 nucleotides matching TRBD1. Trimming removed 0 bases from V and 6 bases from J; junction bases left unmatched: 3. The CDR3 is 14 residues long. The V gene's germline CDR1 is SGHAT and CDR2 FQNNGV. The CDR3 region is CASSLDRTGNGYTF. CDR3 sequence (DNA): TGTGCCAGCAGCTTAGATCGGACAGGGAATGGCTACACCTTC. The full variable domain, with the rest looked up from reference TRBV11-2 and TRBJ1-2, is EAGVAQSPRYKIIEKRQSVAFWCNPISGHATLYWYQQILGQGPKLLIQFQNNGVVDDSQLPKDRFSAERLKGVDSTLKIQPAKLEDSAVYLCASSLDRTGNGYTFGSGTRLTVV.

Turning to this clonotype: At one end the junction does not follow the germline gene, possibly because of a read error. This chain links TRBV6-2 or TRBV6-3 with TRBJ1-5, with no clear D. This CDR3 comprises 16 residues. Looked up from germline, CDR1 is MNHEY and CDR2 is SVGEGT. The CDR3 coding sequence is TGTGCCAACAGAGCGACGCTGATCCATAGCAATCAGCCACAGCATTTT. The encoded protein is CANRATLIHSNQPQHF.

This clonotype has at least ten counts. The gene calls are TRBV6-1 and TRBJ1-2; D is undetermined. CDR3 size: 17 residues. Germline V CDR1 and CDR2: MNHNS, SASEGT. The germline V and J ends were trimmed by 6 bases and 4 bases, with 24 bases remaining between them. CDR3 coding DNA: TGTGCCAGCAGCCACGGGGATTCCGGCCCGATGGTCTATGGCTACACCTTC. Amino acids: CASSHGDSGPMVYGYTF.

Comment on this clonotype: A far larger clone is only one base removed, so a read error is likely. DNA for the CDR3: TGTGCCAGCAGCTTATCGGGACTTCAGAGGCCCCAGCATTTT. This codes for CASSLSGLQRPQHF. The chain links TRBV6-2 or TRBV6-3 to TRBJ1-5; weak D call: TRBD1 (5 bases). The V gene lost 6 bases and the J gene lost 9 bases, with 18 bases spanning the gap. The germline V gene encodes CDR1 MNHEY and CDR2 SVGEGT. The CDR3 totals 14 residues.

Only a few counts were recorded for this clonotype. The V gene is TRBV5-6, the J gene TRBJ1-1, with D unresolved. The V end was cut by 2 bases, the J end by 5 bases, with 7 bases between. The germline V gene has CDR1 SGHDT and CDR2 YYEEEE. There are 12 residues in the CDR3. Here the CDR3 reads CASSFSTTEAFF. CDR3 coding DNA: TGTGCCAGCAGCTTTAGTACGACTGAAGCTTTCTTT.

This clonotype was seen many times. The chain carries TRBV20-1 and TRBJ2-7, with 8 bases fitting TRBD1. With 6 bases clipped from V and 5 bases from J, the junction kept 9 bases outside the gene matches. The germline V gene encodes CDR1 DFQATT and CDR2 SNEGSKA (reference sequence). This CDR3 is 13 amino acids long. The CDR3 sequence is CSATKETGDEQYF. The CDR3 DNA follows: TGCAGTGCAACAAAGGAGACAGGGGACGAGCAGTACTTC.

This clonotype occurred once. The chain links TRBV9 to TRBJ2-7; 8 nucleotides line up with TRBD1. Germline V CDR1 and CDR2: SGDLS, YYNGEE. V trimming: 7 bases; J trimming: 6 bases; junction bases outside the gene matches: 12. CDR3 length: 14 residues. This chain's CDR3 is CASGRGTGSVEQYF. The CDR3, as DNA: TGTGCCAGCGGCAGAGGGACAGGATCCGTCGAGCAGTACTTC.

The chain is built from TRBV10-3 and TRBJ1-6; tentatively, D is TRBD1 (5 bases). The V and J ends lost 0 bases and 7 bases respectively, with 16 bases between them. The CDR3 has 17 amino acids. CDR1 and CDR2 (germline): ENHRY, SYGVKD. CDR3 coding DNA: TGTGCCATCAGTGAGTCGGAGGGGACCCCTATGAATTCACCCCTCCACTTT. Translated: CAISESEGTPMNSPLHF.

In this sample, this clonotype turned up many times. The genes are TRBV6-1 and TRBJ2-7; no definite D call. This CDR3 is built from 14 residues. Germline-derived CDR1 and CDR2 are MNHNS and SASEGT. V shed 2 bases and J shed 0 bases, with 8 bases lying between them. The DNA for the CDR3 is TGTGCCAGCAGTGAACGGCCGGGCTCCTACGAGCAGTACTTC. Translated: CASSERPGSYEQYF.

In this sample, this clonotype turned up many times. The chain links TRBV5-1 to TRBJ2-7, with 7 bases matching TRBD1. The germline CDR1 and CDR2 sequences are SGHRS and YFSETQ. The V and J ends lost 4 bases and 4 bases, in that order; junction bases with no gene match: 5. CDR3 length: 13 residues. CDR3 loop: CASSRQGEYEQYF. CDR3 DNA sequence: TGCGCCAGCAGCCGACAGGGAGAGTACGAGCAGTACTTC.

Points on this clonotype: A read error may produce the germline difference seen at one junction end. This chain uses TRBV6-2 or TRBV6-3 with TRBJ1-3; D gene unclear. Germline lookup yields CDR1 MNHEY and CDR2 SVGEGT. CDR3 length: 12 residues. CDR3 loop: CAISDSGNTIYF. In DNA, the CDR3 is TGTGCCATCAGTGACTCTGGAAACACCATTTATTTT.

The sample holds many counts of this clonotype. The gene calls are TRBV20-1 and TRBJ1-1; 8 nucleotides line up with TRBD1. V shed 6 bases, J shed 4 bases, and the junction held 13 bases outside the gene matches. The CDR3 is 15 amino acids. Germline V lookup: CDR1 DFQATT, CDR2 SNEGSKA (reference sequence). The CDR3, as DNA: TGCAGTGCCACAGGGGGGGGTTTTAGTGGCACTGAAGCTTTCTTT. It specifies CSATGGGFSGTEAFF.

Note on this clonotype: Possible read error: a much larger clone is one base away. This chain links TRBV6-1 with TRBJ2-5; D not certain. CDR1 and CDR2 (germline): MNHNS, SASEGT. This CDR3 has 16 amino acids. V was trimmed by 5 bases and J by 1 base, leaving 17 bases between them. The CDR3 spells CASSTPGEAGQETQYF. Here the CDR3 DNA reads TGTGCCAGCAGTACACCCGGAGAGGCCGGCCAAGAGACCCAGTACTTC.

The chain links TRBV6-1 to TRBJ2-7; 8 bases are shared with TRBD1. The CDR3 consists of 15 residues. The V segment lost 6 bases and the J segment 2 bases; nucleotides outside the gene matches: 9. Germline loops: CDR1 MNHNS, CDR2 SASEGT. CDR3 in amino acids: CASRRDRFIPYEQYF. DNA for the CDR3: TGTGCCAGCAGGCGGGACAGGTTTATTCCCTACGAGCAGTACTTC.

This clonotype was counted many times. The gene calls are TRBV24-1 and TRBJ2-1; D could derive from TRBD1 or TRBD2 (5 bases each). CDR3 length: 13 amino acids. V dropped 6 bases and J dropped 5 bases, with 10 bases sitting between them. Germline loops: CDR1 KGHDR, CDR2 SFDVKD. Here the CDR3 DNA reads TGTGCCACCAGTCGGGGCCAGAACAATGAGCAGTTCTTC. Protein product: CATSRGQNNEQFF.

This clonotype was detected many times. This sequence joins TRBV12-3 or TRBV12-4 and TRBJ2-3; 7 positions agree with TRBD2. Trimming took 7 bases from V and 4 from J; bases not matched to a gene: 14. The CDR3 length is 16 residues. The CDR3 loop is CASTESGVRVSDTQYF. Here the CDR3 DNA reads TGTGCCAGCACCGAAAGCGGGGTGCGAGTTTCAGATACGCAGTATTTT.

In its sample, this clonotype was seen many times. The CDR3 DNA is TGTGCCAGCAGCGTATCATTACAGGGGAGCTCTGGAAACACCATATATTTT. It specifies CASSVSLQGSSGNTIYF. This rearrangement joins TRBV9 to TRBJ1-3; 7 positions agree with TRBD1. Per the germline V gene, CDR1 is SGDLS and CDR2 is YYNGEE. This CDR3 has 17 residues. The J segment lost 0 bases and the V segment lost 1 base, leaving 7 bases of the junction unmatched.

Comment on this clonotype: A junction boundary mismatches the germline segment, possibly from a read error. This chain connects TRBV20-1 to TRBJ2-2; 8 bases fit TRBD2. CDR3 size: 19 residues. From germline, CDR1 is DFQATT and CDR2 SNEGSKA (reference sequence). Here the CDR3 reads CSASQLAAVAGANTGELFF. The CDR3 DNA reads TGCAGTGCTAGTCAACTAGCGGCGGTGGCGGGCGCGAACACCGGCGAGCTGTTTTTT.

The chain recombines TRBV14 with TRBJ2-5; the match to TRBD2 covers 11 bases. Germline V CDR1 and CDR2: SGHDN, FVKESK. The CDR3 spans 17 residues. With V trimmed by 5 bases and J by 4 bases, 12 bases remained unmatched. The CDR3 protein is CASSTGTSGSSPETQYF. For the CDR3, the DNA is TGTGCCAGCAGCACAGGGACTAGCGGAAGTTCTCCAGAGACCCAGTACTTC.

There are many counts of this clonotype. This rearrangement joins TRBV28 to TRBJ2-1; possibly TRBD2 for D (5 bases). There are 15 residues in the CDR3. Germline lookup yields CDR1 MDHEN and CDR2 SYDVKM. V lost 9 bases, J lost 5 bases, and 20 bases lay in between. CDR3 nucleotide sequence: TGTGCCAGTTATCGGGCCTTGACCGGGAACAATGAGCAGTTCTTC. Amino acid sequence: CASYRALTGNNEQFF. Full variable domain (remainder filled in from reference TRBV28 and TRBJ2-1): DVKVTQSSRYLVKRTGEKVFLECVQDMDHENMFWYRQDPGLGLRLIYFSYDVKMKEKGDIPEGYSVSREKKERFSLILESASTNQTSMYLCASYRALTGNNEQFFGPGTRLTVL.